The source of this T cell receptor (beta chain) is a study of CD8 T cells in ankylosing spondylitis. Study-wide findings and caveats: Some motif variants were previously reported in reactive arthritis synovial fluid and blood. Fewer than 10 highly homologous variants formed a TCR beta motif that appeared characteristic of ankylosing spondylitis blood. CD8+ cells made up the disease-linked clones, which were relatively rare in peripheral blood. Significant enrichment of disease-linked clones was reported in matched ankylosing spondylitis synovial fluid.

This clonotype was recorded many times. Antigen: not known. TCRdb re-derived calls from the 5' RACE reads in MiXCR, one entry per CDR3 protein. Of fewer than 150,000 distinct CDR3 sequences listed, 7.3% are singletons. This CDR3 spans 13 amino acids. V lost 6 bases, J lost 5 bases, and 12 bases lay in between. The sequence came from a female donor with ankylosing spondylitis or in good health (not recorded which). This chain links TRBV12-3 or TRBV12-4 with TRBJ2-3; the D is unclear. Sample: blood, either unsorted or a sorted T cell fraction (not recorded which). In DNA, the CDR3 is TGTGCCAGCAGACTCGACACGGAAGATACGCAGTATTTT. The encoded protein is CASRLDTEDTQYF.